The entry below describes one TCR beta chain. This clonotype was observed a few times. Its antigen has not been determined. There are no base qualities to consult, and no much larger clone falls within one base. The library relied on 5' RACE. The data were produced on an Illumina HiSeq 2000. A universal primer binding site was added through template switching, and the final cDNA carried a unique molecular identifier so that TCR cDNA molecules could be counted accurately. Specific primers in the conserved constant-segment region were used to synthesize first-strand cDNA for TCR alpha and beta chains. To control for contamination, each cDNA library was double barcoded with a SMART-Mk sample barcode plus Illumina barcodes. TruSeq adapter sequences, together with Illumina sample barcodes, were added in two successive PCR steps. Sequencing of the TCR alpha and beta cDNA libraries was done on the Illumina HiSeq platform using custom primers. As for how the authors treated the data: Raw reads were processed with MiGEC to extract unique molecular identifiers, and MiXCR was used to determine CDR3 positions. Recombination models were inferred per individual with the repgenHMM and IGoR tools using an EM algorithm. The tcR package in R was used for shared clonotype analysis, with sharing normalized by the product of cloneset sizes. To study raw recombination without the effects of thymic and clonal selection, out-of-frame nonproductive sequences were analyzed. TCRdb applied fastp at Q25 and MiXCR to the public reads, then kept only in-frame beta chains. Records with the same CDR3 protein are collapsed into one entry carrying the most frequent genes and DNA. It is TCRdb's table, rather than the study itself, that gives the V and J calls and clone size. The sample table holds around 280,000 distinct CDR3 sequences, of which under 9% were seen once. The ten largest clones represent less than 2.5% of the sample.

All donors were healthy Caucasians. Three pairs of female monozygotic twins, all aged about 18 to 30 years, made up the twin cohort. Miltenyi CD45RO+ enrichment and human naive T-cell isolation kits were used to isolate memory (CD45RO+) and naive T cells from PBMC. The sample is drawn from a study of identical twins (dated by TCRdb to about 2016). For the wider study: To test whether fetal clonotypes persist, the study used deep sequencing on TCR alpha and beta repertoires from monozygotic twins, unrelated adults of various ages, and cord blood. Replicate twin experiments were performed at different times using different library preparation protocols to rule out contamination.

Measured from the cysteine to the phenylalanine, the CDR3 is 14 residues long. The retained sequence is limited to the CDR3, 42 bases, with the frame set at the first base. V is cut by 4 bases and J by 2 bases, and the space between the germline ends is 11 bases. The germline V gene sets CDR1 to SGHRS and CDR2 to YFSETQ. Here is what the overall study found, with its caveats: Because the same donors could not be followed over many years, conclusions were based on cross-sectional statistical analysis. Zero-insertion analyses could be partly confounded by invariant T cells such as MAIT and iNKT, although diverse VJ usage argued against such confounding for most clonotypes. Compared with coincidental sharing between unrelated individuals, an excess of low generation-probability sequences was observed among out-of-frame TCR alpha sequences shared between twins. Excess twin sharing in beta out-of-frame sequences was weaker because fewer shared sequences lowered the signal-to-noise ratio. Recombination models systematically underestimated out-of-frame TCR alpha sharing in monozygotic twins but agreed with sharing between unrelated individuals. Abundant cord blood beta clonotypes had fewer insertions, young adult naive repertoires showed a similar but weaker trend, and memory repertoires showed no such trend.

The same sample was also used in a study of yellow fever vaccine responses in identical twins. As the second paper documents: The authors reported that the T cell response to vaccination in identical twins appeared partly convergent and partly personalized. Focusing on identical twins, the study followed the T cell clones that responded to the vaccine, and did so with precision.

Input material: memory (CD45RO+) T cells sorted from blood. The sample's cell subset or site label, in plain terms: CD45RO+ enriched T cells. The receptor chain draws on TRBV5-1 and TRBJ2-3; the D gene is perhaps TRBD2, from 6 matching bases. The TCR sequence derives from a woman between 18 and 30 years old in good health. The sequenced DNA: TGCGCCAGCAGCCCGGGACTTTACACAGATACGCAGTATTTT. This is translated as CASSPGLYTDTQYF.